This T cell receptor beta chain was captured in a study of blood T cell repertoires in COVID-19 (dated by TCRdb to the early 2020s). Context from the whole study: Collaborator samples came from the United States, Italy and Spain and covered acute and convalescent phases of COVID-19. The samples were drawn from the first 160 participants of the ongoing ImmuneRACE study and from 1,254 subjects provided by 6 global collaborators. The repertoires were released in a freely available public database intended as a resource for research on the immune response to SARS-CoV-2. The prospective study material was composed of cDNA or gDNA derived from T cells, B-cell-depleted T cells, or PBMCs. Nearly every sample came with metadata listing a de-identified subject ID, COVID-19 status, age in years and sex. The dataset comprised deeply sampled blood TCRbeta repertoires from subjects exposed to, actively infected with, or recovered from COVID-19. Where available, HLA class I and class II types were taken from metadata supplied by the sample provider and were not determined by assay-based typing.

TCRbeta CDR3 regions were amplified from genomic DNA by means of the immunoSEQ Assay, a bias-controlled multiplex PCR. In the paper's pipeline: Nucleated cell counts per sample were estimated from amplification of reference gene primers within the assay. To quantify the absolute abundance of each unique TCRbeta CDR3 rearrangement, sequence reads were collapsed and filtered. For each sample, productive Simpson clonality was calculated as the square root of Simpson's diversity index across productive rearrangements. Sourced from immuneACCESS, this table was stored by TCRdb with only in-frame sequences that have V and J called. A share of the clones is absent; for the studies checked, an unresolved V gene accounts for under half, and the remainder has no known explanation. V and J calls plus clone size are reproduced from that table; the DNA served to infer D and trimming. This sample lists some 47,000 clones; around 90% were detected once. Roughly 21% of the sample lies in the top ten.

The collaborating institutions used their own protocols to collect whole blood in K2EDTA tubes. For TCRbeta analysis, collaborators shipped samples in one of three forms: frozen whole blood, isolated PBMCs, or DNA extracted from either of those sample types. As to this clone: The specificity of this receptor is unknown. No base-level quality is on record; no much larger clone is a single base apart.

The CDR3 contains 18 residues, cysteine and phenylalanine counted. Only CDR3 DNA remains: 54 bases, in frame from the first base. Via the germline V gene, CDR1 is SGHAT and CDR2 FQNNGV. Relative to germline, V is missing 8 bases and J is missing 0 bases, with 15 bases of the junction outside any gene match. General findings and caveats noted by the study authors: The amount of clinical and demographic metadata varied by source and participant and was provided uncurated.

The sequence links TRBV11-2 to TRBJ2-1; a stretch of 8 junction bases matches TRBD2. Sequencing was carried out using peripheral blood. The TCR sequence derives from a woman aged 80 or over in a cohort sampled during active or convalescent COVID-19. The sequenced DNA is TGTGCCAGCCATACGTATGCGGGGGGCGCCAGCTCCTACAATGAGCAGTTCTTC. Its translation is CASHTYAGGASSYNEQFF.